The 21 T cell receptor beta chains given below trace back to one sample, sequenced in a study of blood T cell repertoires in COVID-19. This table comes from immunoSEQ multiplex PCR, and its TCRdb copy is limited to in-frame clones, with some not included. The data hold hundreds of thousands of clones, with approximately 84% observed a single time. Sample: peripheral blood. These receptors came from a man aged 50 or older with acute or convalescent COVID-19.

The chain links TRBV27 to TRBJ1-4; tentative D call: TRBD1 (6 bases). CDR1 MNHEY and CDR2 SMNVEV come from the germline V gene (reference sequence). V was clipped by 4 bases and J by 4 bases, with 13 bases between them. This CDR3 contains 15 residues. The CDR3 spells CASSSSTGLNEKLFF. CDR3 sequence (DNA): TGTGCCAGCAGTTCCTCGACAGGCCTTAATGAAAAACTGTTTTTT.

This clone was recorded only once. Other DNA sequences in the sample encode the same CDR3. This chain joins TRBV18 and TRBJ1-2; 8 bases agree with TRBD1. The CDR3 loop spans 13 amino acids. Losses at the gene ends were 6 bases for V and 5 bases for J; bases not matched to a gene: 5. CDR1 and CDR2 from the germline V gene are KGHSH and LQKENI. As DNA, the CDR3 is TGTGCCAGCTCGCCGGGACAGGATTATGGCTACACCTTC. This gives the protein CASSPGQDYGYTF.

The gene calls are TRBV5-1 and TRBJ2-1; a weak D match, TRBD1 (5 bases). Germline V CDR1 and CDR2: SGHRS, YFSETQ. The V and J ends lost 3 bases and 4 bases respectively, with 8 bases between them. This CDR3 region has 13 residues. The CDR3 DNA reads as TGCGCCAGCAGCTCCCGACAGTACAATGAGCAGTTCTTC. Translating gives CASSSRQYNEQFF. Full variable domain (outside the CDR3, taken from reference TRBV5-1 and TRBJ2-1): KAGVTQTPRYLIKTRGQQVTLSCSPISGHRSVSWYQQTPGQGLQFLFEYFSETQRNKGNFPGRFSGRQFSNSRSEMNVSTLELGDSALYLCASSSRQYNEQFFGPGTRLTVL.

In DNA form, the CDR3 reads TGTGCCAGCAGCCCCGGGACTAGCGGGGGCCGGGAGACCCAGTACTTC. Amino acids: CASSPGTSGGRETQYF. V usage is TRBV7-7 and J usage is TRBJ2-5; 14 positions match TRBD2. The CDR3 runs 16 residues. V was clipped by 5 bases and J by 5 bases; unmatched bases: 7. The germline gives CDR1 SSHAT, CDR2 FNYEAQ (reference sequence).

The genes are TRBV29-1 and TRBJ2-2; 7 nucleotides match TRBD2. V was clipped by 3 bases and J by 0 bases; unmatched bases: 10. The CDR3 has 17 residues. The germline gives CDR1 SQVTM, CDR2 ANQGSEA. CDR3 sequence (DNA): TGCAGCGTTGAGGGGGGACCGGGGGGATCGAACACCGGGGAGCTGTTTTTT. Protein product: CSVEGGPGGSNTGELFF.

The CDR3 reads CASSYGGGNNQPQHF. For the CDR3, the DNA is TGTGCCAGCAGTTACGGTGGGGGGAACAATCAGCCCCAGCATTTT. The chain carries TRBV6-5 and TRBJ1-5; D perhaps matches TRBD1 (5 bases). The CDR3 runs 15 residues. Germline V gene data show CDR1 as MNHEY and CDR2 as SVGAGI. The V gene lost 2 bases and the J gene lost 3 bases, with 11 bases spanning the gap.

The gene calls are TRBV4-2 and TRBJ2-3; 11 bases line up with TRBD2. This CDR3 region has 17 residues. V shed 3 bases and J 5 bases; nucleotides not matched to a gene: 10. The germline V gene encodes CDR1 LGHNA and CDR2 YNFKEQ. This CDR3 reads CASSHTDSGGALDTQYF. The CDR3 coding sequence is TGTGCCAGCAGCCATACTGATAGCGGGGGGGCTCTAGATACGCAGTATTTT.

CDR3 sequence (DNA): TGTGCCTGGGGCGTCGACTATGAAGAGACCCAGTACTTC. Translation: CAWGVDYEETQYF. V and J are TRBV30 and TRBJ2-5, with a possible D match to TRBD2 (5 bases). The V end was cut by 5 bases, the J end by 3 bases, with 13 bases between. This CDR3 contains 13 residues. CDR1 and CDR2 from the germline V gene are GTSNPN and SVGIG (reference sequence).

The chain uses TRBV27 and TRBJ1-2; 8 bases line up with TRBD1. The germline gives CDR1 MNHEY, CDR2 SMNVEV (reference sequence). The CDR3 extends over 12 amino acids. The V and J ends lost 7 bases and 6 bases, in that order; junction bases with no gene match: 4. The CDR3 loop reads CASKTGDNGYTF. The CDR3 bases are TGTGCCAGCAAGACAGGGGATAATGGCTACACCTTC.

The chain combines TRBV5-4 with TRBJ2-3; 10 bases match TRBD2. This CDR3 region has 16 residues. Germline V CDR1 and CDR2: SGHNT, YYREEE (reference sequence). The trim removed 4 bases at V and 6 bases at J, leaving 11 bases unmatched. DNA for the CDR3: TGTGCCAGCAGCCGAATAGCGGGGGGTACGGTGGATACGCAGTATTTT. Its translation: CASSRIAGGTVDTQYF.

The table lists this clone with a few counts. This chain joins TRBV4-1 and TRBJ1-4, with D perhaps TRBD1 (5 bases). This CDR3 has 14 residues. The V gene's germline CDR1 is MGHRA and CDR2 YSYEKL. V was trimmed by 8 bases and J by 8 bases, leaving 18 bases between them. CDR3 DNA: TGCGCCAGCCGGGGGTTGCTGAAAGGGGAAAAACTGTTTTTT. It encodes CASRGLLKGEKLFF.

This sequence joins TRBV7-3 and TRBJ2-3; 7 nucleotides line up with TRBD1. V was clipped by 4 bases and J by 2 bases; unmatched bases: 6. This CDR3 has 15 amino acids. In germline, CDR1 is SGHTA, CDR2 FQGTGA. The CDR3 here is CASSSGGQYTDTQYF. The CDR3 bases are TGTGCCAGCAGCTCTGGGGGACAGTACACAGATACGCAGTATTTT.

The V and J genes are TRBV6-2 or TRBV6-3 and TRBJ2-7; 8 positions agree with TRBD2. Trimming cost V 3 bases and J 6 bases; bases outside gene matches: 10. This CDR3 contains 15 residues. The germline V gene has CDR1 MNHEY and CDR2 SVGEGT. CDR3 coding DNA: TGTGCCAGCAGTTATTCGTCGGGAGGGCCATCCGAGCAGTACTTC. Amino acids: CASSYSSGGPSEQYF.

The rearrangement joins TRBV29-1 to TRBJ2-2; TRBD1 matches at 10 bases. Germline V gene data show CDR1 as SQVTM and CDR2 as ANQGSEA. The V gene end was trimmed by 6 bases and the J gene end by 5 bases; junction bases not matched to a gene: 3. The CDR3 runs to 13 residues. The CDR3 coding sequence is TGCAGCGTGGGACAGGGGAGGACCGGGGAGCTGTTTTTT. This translates into CSVGQGRTGELFF.

This clone was seen once. The V gene is TRBV3-1 (or the pseudogene TRBV3-2), the J gene TRBJ2-3; 7 bases match TRBD2. CDR1 is LGHDT and CDR2 is YNNKEL in the germline V gene (reference sequence). Germline trimming cut 4 bases from V and 2 bases from J; bases unmatched to any gene: 9. The CDR3 has 16 amino acids. The CDR3 spells CASSPTGTTHTDTQYF. CDR3 coding DNA: TGTGCCAGCAGCCCCACCGGGACTACGCACACAGATACGCAGTATTTT.

The CDR3 DNA reads as TGCGCCAGCAGCTTGGCAGGGTCCCGCTCCTACAATGAGCAGTTCTTC. It translates to CASSLAGSRSYNEQFF. The chain employs TRBV5-1 and TRBJ2-1; D possibly corresponds to TRBD1 (5 bases). CDR1 is SGHRS, CDR2 YFSETQ, per germline. CDR3 length: 16 amino acids. V lost 0 bases and J 0 bases, leaving 10 bases between the germline ends.

The V gene is TRBV5-1, the J gene TRBJ1-1; TRBD1 is a possible D gene (5 bases). The CDR3 spans 13 residues. V lost 8 bases to trimming and J lost 1 base, with 12 bases between them. The germline V gene has CDR1 SGHRS and CDR2 YFSETQ. The CDR3 coding sequence is TGCGCCAGTTCGGACATCCAGAACACTGAAGCTTTCTTT. Translation: CASSDIQNTEAFF.

The chain joins TRBV7-9 to TRBJ1-3, with unresolved D. The V end was cut by 2 bases, the J end by 2 bases, with 4 bases between. The CDR3 loop spans 13 amino acids. The V gene's germline CDR1 is SEHNR and CDR2 FQNEAQ (reference sequence). In DNA form, the CDR3 reads TGTGCCAGCAGCTTACAGGCTGGAAACACCATATATTTT. The encoded protein is CASSLQAGNTIYF.

The rearrangement uses TRBV14 and TRBJ2-6, with TRBD1 matching over 7 bases. J lost 0 bases, V lost 4 bases, and 6 bases had no gene match. Germline CDR1 reads SGHDN; CDR2 reads FVKESK. The CDR3 runs to 17 residues. CDR3 loop: CASSPDRLSSGANVLTF. The CDR3 DNA follows: TGTGCCAGCAGCCCGGACAGGCTCTCCTCTGGGGCCAACGTCCTGACTTTC.

The chain has TRBV29-1 and TRBJ2-2; 12 bases agree with TRBD1. The CDR3 is 13 amino acids. Trimming at V came to 7 bases and at J to 7 bases, leaving 4 bases not matched to a gene. Germline loops: CDR1 SQVTM, CDR2 ANQGSEA. Here the CDR3 DNA reads TGCAGCGGGGACAGGGGGCGGAGCGGGGAGCTGTTTTTT. Translating gives CSGDRGRSGELFF.

This clone was counted only a few times. The V call is TRBV6-5, the J call TRBJ1-2; D unclear. Trimming took 8 bases from V and 8 from J, leaving 15 bases between them. CDR1 is MNHEY and CDR2 is SVGAGI in the germline V gene. This CDR3 is 12 amino acids long. This CDR3 is CASQWPYSGYTF. The CDR3 DNA sequence: TGTGCCAGCCAGTGGCCCTACAGCGGCTACACCTTC.